The 17 T cell receptor beta chains given below trace back to one sample, sequenced in a study of shared clonotypes between healthy human individuals. Clones were read by immunoSEQ multiplex PCR, and TCRdb kept only the in-frame ones, dropping some. Of 850,000 to 1,200,000 clones listed, around four fifths were seen once; the top ten hold about 1.4%. The sample taken for sequencing was memory CD4+ T cells sorted from blood. Specified subset: CD45RA-negative fraction. These receptor sequences come from a man between 18 and 29 years old in good health.

The chain recombines TRBV5-6 with TRBJ2-2, with TRBD2 matching over 7 bases. CDR1 is SGHDT, CDR2 YYEEEE, per germline. The CDR3 extends over 15 amino acids. V lost 4 bases to trimming and J lost 6 bases; unmatched junction nucleotides: 9. The CDR3 sequence is CASSLGLGSAGELFF. CDR3 bases: TGTGCCAGCAGCCTAGGACTAGGGTCCGCCGGGGAGCTGTTTTTT.

The J gene is TRBJ2-3, the V gene TRBV10-3, with D perhaps matching TRBD1 or TRBD2 (5 bases each). The V gene lost 6 bases and the J gene lost 0 bases, with 10 bases spanning the gap. Per the germline V gene, CDR1 is ENHRY and CDR2 is SYGVKD. The CDR3 has 14 residues. For the CDR3, the DNA is TGTGCCATCAGGCTTGGGGGTAGCACAGATACGCAGTATTTT. Translated: CAIRLGGSTDTQYF.

The CDR3 DNA reads as TGCGCCAGCAGCGGTAGCGGGGCGAACACAGATACGCAGTATTTT. Amino acids: CASSGSGANTDTQYF. V usage is TRBV5-1 and J usage is TRBJ2-3, with TRBD2 matching 8 bases. J was trimmed by 2 bases and V by 4 bases; bases with no gene match: 6. The CDR3 extends over 15 amino acids. The germline gives CDR1 SGHRS, CDR2 YFSETQ.

The chain recombines TRBV6-5 with TRBJ1-5, with unresolved D. Trimming took 7 bases from V and 1 from J, leaving 11 bases between them. Germline V gene lookup returns CDR1 MNHEY and CDR2 SVGAGI. The CDR3 sequence is 14 residues long. The CDR3: CASKLRRSNQPQHF. The CDR3 nucleotides are TGTGCCAGCAAGCTCCGGAGGAGCAATCAGCCCCAGCATTTT.

The chain employs TRBV7-9 and TRBJ2-7; TRBD2 agrees at 10 bases. Germline V gene sequence: CDR1 SEHNR, CDR2 FQNEAQ (reference sequence). V was pared by 5 bases and J by 4 bases, with 8 bases of the junction left unmatched. The CDR3 spans 15 residues. The CDR3 region has the DNA TGTGCCAGCAGCCCCCAAGCGGGGGGGCCGTACGAGCAGTACTTC. Its protein is CASSPQAGGPYEQYF.

V is TRBV6-5 and J is TRBJ2-1, with D unresolved. Germline values: CDR1 MNHEY, CDR2 SVGAGI. This CDR3 has 12 amino acids. V shed 6 bases and J shed 7 bases, with 10 bases lying between them. In DNA, the CDR3 is TGTGCCAGCAGCGGGCCGTCGAATGAGCAGTTCTTC. It specifies CASSGPSNEQFF.

This chain connects TRBV6-1 to TRBJ2-7, with D tentatively TRBD1 (6 bases). This CDR3 has 14 amino acids. Germline CDR1 MNHNS, CDR2 SASEGT. Trimming pared 7 bases from V and 3 bases from J, leaving 16 bases between. The CDR3 DNA sequence: TGTGCCAGCACTTCACCGGACAGAAACTACGAGCAGTACTTC. Encoded protein: CASTSPDRNYEQYF.

CDR3 protein: CASRRGLAGGNTGELFF. CDR3 nucleotide sequence: TGTGCCAGCAGGCGGGGACTAGCGGGGGGAAACACCGGGGAGCTGTTTTTT. V usage is TRBV28 and J usage is TRBJ2-2; TRBD2 matches at 15 bases. The CDR3 sequence is 17 residues long. Germline-derived CDR1 and CDR2 are MDHEN and SYDVKM. The V and J ends lost 6 bases and 2 bases, in that order; junction bases with no gene match: 4.

The CDR3 DNA reads as TGTGCCTCCACGACTAGCGGGAGACTCAACGAGCAGTACTTC. This sequence encodes CASTTSGRLNEQYF. The V and J genes are TRBV30 and TRBJ2-5; 12 positions agree with TRBD2. The J call may be wrong; the DNA end is better matched by TRBJ2-7. Germline CDR1 reads GTSNPN; CDR2 reads SVGIG (reference sequence). This CDR3 contains 14 residues.

This chain uses TRBV5-1 with TRBJ1-5; 10 bases match TRBD1. Looked up from germline, CDR1 is SGHRS and CDR2 is YFSETQ. The trim removed 1 base at V and 4 bases at J, leaving 2 bases unmatched. CDR3 length equals 15 residues. DNA of the CDR3: TGCGCCAGCAGCTTGCTGGGACAGGGGAATCAGCCCCAGCATTTT. Translation: CASSLLGQGNQPQHF.

The chain has TRBV29-1 and TRBJ2-3; D not certain. The CDR3 contains 11 residues. The germline V and J ends were trimmed by 4 bases and 3 bases, with 5 bases remaining between them. Germline V gives CDR1 SQVTM, CDR2 ANQGSEA. CDR3 in amino acids: CSVVRTDTQYF. CDR3 DNA: TGCAGCGTTGTACGAACAGATACGCAGTATTTT.

The rearrangement uses TRBV9 and TRBJ2-5; no definite D call. Germline V CDR1 and CDR2: SGDLS, YYNGEE. The CDR3 is 15 residues long. V gave up 0 bases and J gave up 0 bases, with 9 bases separating them. The CDR3 DNA reads TGTGCCAGCAGCGTAGAAGCGCCACACCAAGAGACCCAGTACTTC. Amino acids: CASSVEAPHQETQYF.

This clone was detected once. The rearrangement links TRBV7-6 to TRBJ1-1; no definite D call. The CDR3 is 13 amino acids. Germline-derived CDR1 and CDR2 are SGHVS and FNYEAQ. V lost 8 bases and J 0 bases, leaving 10 bases between the germline ends. CDR3 DNA: TGTGCCAGCGGACGGGGTATGAACACTGAAGCTTTCTTT. Amino acid sequence: CASGRGMNTEAFF.

The V and J genes are TRBV2 and TRBJ2-1, with D possibly being TRBD1 (5 bases). This CDR3 has 17 residues. Trimming stripped 5 bases from V and 5 bases from J, with 22 bases between. CDR1 is SNHLY and CDR2 is FYNNEI in the germline V gene. The CDR3 spells CASSRDSGSILNNEQFF. Written as DNA, the CDR3 is TGTGCCAGCAGTAGGGATTCAGGGTCTATTCTTAACAATGAGCAGTTCTTC. Together with reference TRBV2 and TRBJ2-1, the CDR3 gives the full variable domain: EPEVTQTPSHQVTQMGQEVILRCVPISNHLYFYWYRQILGQKVEFLVSFYNNEISEKSEIFDDQFSVERPDGSNFTLKIRSTKLEDSAMYFCASSRDSGSILNNEQFFGPGTRLTVL.

The V and J genes are TRBV4-3 and TRBJ2-1; possible D gene TRBD2, 5 bases. The CDR3 loop spans 16 amino acids. The V end was cut by 0 bases, the J end by 1 base, with 10 bases between. Germline V gene sequence: CDR1 LGHNA, CDR2 YSLEER. CDR3 in DNA: TGCGCCAGCAGCCAAGATTTTCCGGGGTCCTACAATGAGCAGTTCTTC. Amino acid sequence: CASSQDFPGSYNEQFF.

The chain uses TRBV7-9 and TRBJ2-6, with D tentatively TRBD1 (6 bases). The CDR3 sequence is 19 residues long. Trimming removed 3 bases from V and 3 bases from J, with 21 bases in between. Germline CDR1 is SEHNR and CDR2 is FQNEAQ (reference sequence). This chain's CDR3 is CASSLTPRDIWGGANVLTF. The DNA for the CDR3 is TGTGCCAGCAGCTTGACCCCTCGGGACATATGGGGTGGGGCCAACGTCCTGACTTTC. Combining the CDR3 with reference TRBV7-9 and TRBJ2-6 gives the whole variable domain DTGVSQNPRHKITKRGQNVTFRCDPISEHNRLYWYRQTLGQGPEFLTYFQNEAQLEKSRLLSDRFSAERPKGSFSTLEIQRTEQGDSAMYLCASSLTPRDIWGGANVLTFGAGSRLTVL.

This clone was recorded once. The chain joins TRBV21-1 to TRBJ2-5; the D call of TRBD1 is as the table states it, not checked on the DNA. The end of the DNA aligns better with TRBJ2-7, so the J call may be wrong. TRBV21-1 is deemed a pseudogene. The CDR3 is made up of 18 amino acids. The CDR3 protein is CASSKVPPPQGKRYEQYF. The DNA for the CDR3 is TGTGCCAGCAGCAAAGTCCCGCCCCCACAGGGAAAACGCTACGAGCAGTACTTC.